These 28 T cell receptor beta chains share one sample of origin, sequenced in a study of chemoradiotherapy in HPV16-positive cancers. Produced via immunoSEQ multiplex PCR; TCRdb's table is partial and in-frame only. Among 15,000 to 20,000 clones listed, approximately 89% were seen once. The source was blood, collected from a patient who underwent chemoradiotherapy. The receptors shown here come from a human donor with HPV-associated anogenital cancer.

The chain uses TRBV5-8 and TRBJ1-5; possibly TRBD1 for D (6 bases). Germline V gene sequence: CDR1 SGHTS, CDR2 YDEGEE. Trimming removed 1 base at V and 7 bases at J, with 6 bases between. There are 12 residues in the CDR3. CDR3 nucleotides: TGTGCCAGCAGCTTGCAGGGGCAGCCCCAGCATTTT. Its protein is CASSLQGQPQHF.

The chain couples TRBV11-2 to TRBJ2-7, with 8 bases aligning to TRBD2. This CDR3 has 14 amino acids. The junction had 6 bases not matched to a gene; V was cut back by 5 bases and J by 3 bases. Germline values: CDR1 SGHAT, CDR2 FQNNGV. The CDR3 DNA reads TGTGCCAGCAGCCGAGGTAGCGGGAACTACGAGCAGTACTTC. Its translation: CASSRGSGNYEQYF.

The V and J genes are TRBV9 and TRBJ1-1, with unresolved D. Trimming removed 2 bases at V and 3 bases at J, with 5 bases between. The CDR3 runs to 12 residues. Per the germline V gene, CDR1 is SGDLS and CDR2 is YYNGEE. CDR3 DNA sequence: TGTGCCAGCAGCGTTGGAGACACTGAAGCTTTCTTT. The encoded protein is CASSVGDTEAFF.

The CDR3 DNA reads TGTGCCAGCAGCCAGGAGGAGTCTATCCAGAGTAATCAGCCCCAGCATTTT. It yields the protein CASSQEESIQSNQPQHF. The rearrangement joins TRBV4-2 to TRBJ1-5, with D unclear. Germline V CDR1 and CDR2: LGHNA, YNFKEQ. The ends were cut back, 3 bases at V and 4 bases at J, with 19 bases in the middle. The CDR3 has 17 residues.

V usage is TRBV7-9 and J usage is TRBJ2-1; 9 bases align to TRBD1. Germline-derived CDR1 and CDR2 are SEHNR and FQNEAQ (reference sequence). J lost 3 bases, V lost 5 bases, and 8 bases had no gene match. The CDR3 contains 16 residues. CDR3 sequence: CASSPRPGQGYNEQFF. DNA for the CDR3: TGTGCCAGCAGCCCCCGGCCGGGACAGGGCTACAATGAGCAGTTCTTC. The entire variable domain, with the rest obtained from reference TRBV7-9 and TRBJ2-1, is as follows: DTGVSQNPRHKITKRGQNVTFRCDPISEHNRLYWYRQTLGQGPEFLTYFQNEAQLEKSRLLSDRFSAERPKGSFSTLEIQRTEQGDSAMYLCASSPRPGQGYNEQFFGPGTRLTVL.

The CDR3: CASSFWAGGITEAFF. CDR3 in DNA: TGTGCCAGCAGTTTTTGGGCAGGTGGTATCACTGAAGCTTTCTTT. The V and J genes are TRBV27 and TRBJ1-1, with D hard to call. Trimming stripped 3 bases from V and 4 bases from J, with 15 bases between. The CDR3 runs 15 residues. The germline CDR1 and CDR2 sequences are MNHEY and SMNVEV (reference sequence).

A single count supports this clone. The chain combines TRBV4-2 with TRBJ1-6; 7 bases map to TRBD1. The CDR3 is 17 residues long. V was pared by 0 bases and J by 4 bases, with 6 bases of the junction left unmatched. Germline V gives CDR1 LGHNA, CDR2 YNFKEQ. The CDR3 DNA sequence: TGTGCCAGCAGCCAAGATCGTCAGGGGGGGTATAATTCACCCCTCCACTTT. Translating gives CASSQDRQGGYNSPLHF.

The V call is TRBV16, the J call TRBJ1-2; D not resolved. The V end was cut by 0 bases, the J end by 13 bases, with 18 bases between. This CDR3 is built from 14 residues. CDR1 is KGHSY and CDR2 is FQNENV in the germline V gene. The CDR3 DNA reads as TGTGCCAGCAGCCAATCGGGAGAGGGAGATTGGGGCACCTTC. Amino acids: CASSQSGEGDWGTF.

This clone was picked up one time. CDR3 sequence (DNA): TGTGCCAGCAGTCCCACTAGGACAGGGTACTATGGCTACACCTTC. Protein sequence: CASSPTRTGYYGYTF. This rearrangement joins TRBV28 to TRBJ1-2, with 8 bases identical to TRBD1. The germline V gene encodes CDR1 MDHEN and CDR2 SYDVKM. CDR3 length: 15 amino acids. V dropped 5 bases and J dropped 3; count of bases not matched to a gene: 8.

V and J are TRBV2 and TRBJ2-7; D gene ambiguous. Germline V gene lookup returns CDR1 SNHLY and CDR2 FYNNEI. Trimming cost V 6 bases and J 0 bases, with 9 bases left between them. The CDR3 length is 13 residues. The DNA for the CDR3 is TGTGCCAGCAGGGGTGGCGACTCCTACGAGCAGTACTTC. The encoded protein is CASRGGDSYEQYF.

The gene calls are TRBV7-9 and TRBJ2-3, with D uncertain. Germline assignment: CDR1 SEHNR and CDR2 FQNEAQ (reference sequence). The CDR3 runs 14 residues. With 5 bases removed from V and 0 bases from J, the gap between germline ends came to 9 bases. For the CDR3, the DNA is TGTGCCAGCAGCGCCAGCATAAGCACAGATACGCAGTATTTT. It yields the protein CASSASISTDTQYF. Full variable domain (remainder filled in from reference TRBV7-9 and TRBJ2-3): DTGVSQNPRHKITKRGQNVTFRCDPISEHNRLYWYRQTLGQGPEFLTYFQNEAQLEKSRLLSDRFSAERPKGSFSTLEIQRTEQGDSAMYLCASSASISTDTQYFGPGTRLTVL.

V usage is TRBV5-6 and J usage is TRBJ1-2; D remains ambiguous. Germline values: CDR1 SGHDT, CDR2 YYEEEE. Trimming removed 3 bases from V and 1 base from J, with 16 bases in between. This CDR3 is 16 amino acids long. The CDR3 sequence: CASSSAKLIVNYGYTF. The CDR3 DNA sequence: TGTGCCAGCAGCTCCGCTAAACTGATAGTTAACTATGGCTACACCTTC.

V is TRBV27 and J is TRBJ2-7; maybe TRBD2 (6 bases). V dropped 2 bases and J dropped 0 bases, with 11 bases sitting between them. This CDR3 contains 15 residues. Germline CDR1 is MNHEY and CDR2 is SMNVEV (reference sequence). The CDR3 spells CASSLTGTASYEQYF. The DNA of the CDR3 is TGTGCCAGCAGTTTAACCGGGACTGCCTCCTACGAGCAGTACTTC.

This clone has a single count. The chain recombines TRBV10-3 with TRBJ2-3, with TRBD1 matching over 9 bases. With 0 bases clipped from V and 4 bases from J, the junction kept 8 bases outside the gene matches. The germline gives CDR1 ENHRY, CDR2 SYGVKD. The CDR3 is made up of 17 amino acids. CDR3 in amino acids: CAISESRKGQGADTQYF. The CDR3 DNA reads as TGTGCCATCAGTGAGTCGCGGAAGGGACAGGGAGCAGATACGCAGTATTTT.

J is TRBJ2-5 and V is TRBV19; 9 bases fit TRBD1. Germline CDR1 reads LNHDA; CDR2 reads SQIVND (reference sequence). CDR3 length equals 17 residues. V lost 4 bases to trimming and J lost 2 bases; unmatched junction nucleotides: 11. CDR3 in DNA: TGTGCCAGTAGTAGACCCCGGACAGGGGCGATACAAGAGACCCAGTACTTC. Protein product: CASSRPRTGAIQETQYF.

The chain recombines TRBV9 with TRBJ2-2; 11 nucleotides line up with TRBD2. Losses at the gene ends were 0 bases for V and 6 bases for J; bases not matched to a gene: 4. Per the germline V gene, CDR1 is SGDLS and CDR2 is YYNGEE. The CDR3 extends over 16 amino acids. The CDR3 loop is CASSVEPGLAAGELFF. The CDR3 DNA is TGTGCCAGCAGCGTAGAGCCGGGACTAGCGGCCGGGGAGCTGTTTTTT. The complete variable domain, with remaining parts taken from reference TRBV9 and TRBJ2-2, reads DSGVTQTPKHLITATGQRVTLRCSPRSGDLSVYWYQQSLDQGLQFLIQYYNGEERAKGNILERFSAQQFPDLHSELNLSSLELGDSALYFCASSVEPGLAAGELFFGEGSRLTVL.

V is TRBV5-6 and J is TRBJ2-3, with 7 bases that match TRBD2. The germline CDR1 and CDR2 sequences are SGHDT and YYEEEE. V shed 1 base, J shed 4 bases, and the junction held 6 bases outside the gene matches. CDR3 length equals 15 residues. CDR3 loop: CASSLREGRPDTQYF. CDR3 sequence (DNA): TGTGCCAGCAGCTTGAGGGAGGGAAGGCCAGATACGCAGTATTTT.

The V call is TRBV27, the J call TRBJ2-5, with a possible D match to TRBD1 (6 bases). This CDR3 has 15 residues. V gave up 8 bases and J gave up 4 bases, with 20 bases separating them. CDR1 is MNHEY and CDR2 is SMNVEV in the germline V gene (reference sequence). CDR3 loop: CASVVRGKLGETQYF. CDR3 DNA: TGTGCCAGCGTCGTCAGGGGAAAACTTGGAGAGACCCAGTACTTC.

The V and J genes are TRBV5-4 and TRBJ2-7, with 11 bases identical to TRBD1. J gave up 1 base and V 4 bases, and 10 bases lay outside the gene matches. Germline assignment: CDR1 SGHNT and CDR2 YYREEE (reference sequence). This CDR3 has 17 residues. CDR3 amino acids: CASSRPGTGGSSYEQYF. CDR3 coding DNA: TGTGCCAGCAGCCGTCCCGGGACAGGGGGAAGTTCCTACGAGCAGTACTTC.

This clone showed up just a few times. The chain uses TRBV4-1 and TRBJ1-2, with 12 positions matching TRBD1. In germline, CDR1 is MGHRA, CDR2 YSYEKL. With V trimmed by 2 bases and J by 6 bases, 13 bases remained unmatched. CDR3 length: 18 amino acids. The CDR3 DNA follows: TGCGCCAGCAGCCAAATTTCCCCGGGACAGGGGGCGACAGATGGCTACACCTTC. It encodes CASSQISPGQGATDGYTF.

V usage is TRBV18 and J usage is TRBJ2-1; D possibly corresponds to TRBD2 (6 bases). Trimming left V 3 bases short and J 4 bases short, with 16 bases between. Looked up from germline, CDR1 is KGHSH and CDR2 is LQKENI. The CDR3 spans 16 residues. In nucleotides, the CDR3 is TGTGCCAGCTCACCGAAACCGGGACTCAATTACAATGAGCAGTTCTTC. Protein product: CASSPKPGLNYNEQFF. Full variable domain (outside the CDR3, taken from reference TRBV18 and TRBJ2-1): NAGVMQNPRHLVRRRGQEARLRCSPMKGHSHVYWYRQLPEEGLKFMVYLQKENIIDESGMPKERFSAEFPKEGPSILRIQQVVRGDSAAYFCASSPKPGLNYNEQFFGPGTRLTVL.

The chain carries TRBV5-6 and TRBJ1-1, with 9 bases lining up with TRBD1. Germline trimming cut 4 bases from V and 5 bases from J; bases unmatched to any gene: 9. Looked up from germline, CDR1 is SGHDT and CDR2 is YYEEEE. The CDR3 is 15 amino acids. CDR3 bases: TGTGCCAGCAGCGTCGACAGGGGGATGAGTACTGAAGCTTTCTTT. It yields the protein CASSVDRGMSTEAFF.

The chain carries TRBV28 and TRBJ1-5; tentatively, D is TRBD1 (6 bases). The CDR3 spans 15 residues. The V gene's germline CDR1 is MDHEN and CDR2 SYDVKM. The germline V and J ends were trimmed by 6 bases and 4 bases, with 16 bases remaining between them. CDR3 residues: CASSPGRRGNQPQHF. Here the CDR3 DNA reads TGTGCCAGCAGCCCCGGTAGAAGGGGGAATCAGCCCCAGCATTTT.

The CDR3 DNA is TGTGCCAGTAGGGAACTAGCGGGTAGCAATGAGCAGTTCTTC. The encoded protein is CASRELAGSNEQFF. V is TRBV19 and J is TRBJ2-1, with TRBD2 matching 9 bases. The V and J ends lost 6 bases and 6 bases, in that order; junction bases with no gene match: 6. CDR1 is LNHDA, CDR2 SQIVND, per germline (reference sequence). This CDR3 region has 14 residues. Supplemented by reference TRBV19 and TRBJ2-1, the full variable domain reads DGGITQSPKYLFRKEGQNVTLSCEQNLNHDAMYWYRQDPGQGLRLIYYSQIVNDFQKGDIAEGYSVSREKKESFPLTVTSAQKNPTAFYLCASRELAGSNEQFFGPGTRLTVL.

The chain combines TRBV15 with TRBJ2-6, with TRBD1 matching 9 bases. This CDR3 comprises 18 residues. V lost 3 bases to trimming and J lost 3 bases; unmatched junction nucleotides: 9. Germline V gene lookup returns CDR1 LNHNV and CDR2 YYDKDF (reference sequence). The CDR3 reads CATSRFYRGLDGANVLTF. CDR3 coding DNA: TGTGCCACCAGCAGGTTTTACAGGGGGCTAGATGGGGCCAACGTCCTGACTTTC.

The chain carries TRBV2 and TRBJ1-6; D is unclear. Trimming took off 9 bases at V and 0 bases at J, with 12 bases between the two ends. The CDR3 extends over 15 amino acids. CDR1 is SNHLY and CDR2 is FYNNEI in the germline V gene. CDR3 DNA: TGTGCCAGTGAGAGGGAAAGCTCCTATAATTCACCCCTCCACTTT. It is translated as CASERESSYNSPLHF.

CDR3 sequence: CASSPSGGRVPYEQYF. In DNA form, the CDR3 reads TGTGCCAGCTCACCGTCGGGAGGGAGAGTACCGTACGAGCAGTACTTC. The chain uses TRBV18 and TRBJ2-7; 8 nucleotides line up with TRBD2. The CDR3 is made up of 16 amino acids. Germline CDR1 and CDR2: KGHSH and LQKENI. The J segment lost 4 bases and the V segment lost 3 bases, leaving 11 bases of the junction unmatched.

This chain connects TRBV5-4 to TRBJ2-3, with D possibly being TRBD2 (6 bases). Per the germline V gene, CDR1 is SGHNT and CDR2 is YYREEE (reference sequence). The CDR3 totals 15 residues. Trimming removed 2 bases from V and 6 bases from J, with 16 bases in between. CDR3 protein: CASSLRTGGSDTQYF. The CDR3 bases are TGTGCCAGCAGCTTAAGAACCGGAGGGTCGGATACGCAGTATTTT.